This T cell receptor beta chain was sequenced for a study of blood T cell repertoires in COVID-19. For the study at large: Sample material is recorded as cDNA or gDNA derived from T cells, B-cell-depleted T cells, or PBMCs.

Original methodology: Amplification with reference gene primers provided the estimates of nucleated cell counts. This table comes from immunoSEQ multiplex PCR, and its TCRdb copy is limited to in-frame clones, with some not included. The DNA was the basis for D and trimming; V, J and clone size are from that table. The sample yields about 70,000 clones, 87% seen once. From germline, CDR1 is LGHNT and CDR2 FRNRAP. The CDR3 contains 17 residues. The junction had 13 bases not matched to a gene; V was cut back by 2 bases and J by 6 bases. The origin of this receptor is a woman aged 18-29 years with acute or convalescent COVID-19. Sequences were obtained from peripheral blood. V gene TRBV12-5 combines with J gene TRBJ2-1; 7 nucleotides match TRBD1. CDR3 coding DNA: TGTGCTAGTGGTTTGTCTCCCAGGACAGGATCCCTCAATGAGCAGTTCTTC. Translating it yields CASGLSPRTGSLNEQFF. The entire variable domain, with the rest obtained from reference TRBV12-5 and TRBJ2-1, is as follows: DARVTQTPRHKVTEMGQEVTMRCQPILGHNTVFWYRQTMMQGLELLAYFRNRAPLDDSGMPKDRFSAEMPDATLATLKIQPSEPRDSAVYFCASGLSPRTGSLNEQFFGPGTRLTVL.